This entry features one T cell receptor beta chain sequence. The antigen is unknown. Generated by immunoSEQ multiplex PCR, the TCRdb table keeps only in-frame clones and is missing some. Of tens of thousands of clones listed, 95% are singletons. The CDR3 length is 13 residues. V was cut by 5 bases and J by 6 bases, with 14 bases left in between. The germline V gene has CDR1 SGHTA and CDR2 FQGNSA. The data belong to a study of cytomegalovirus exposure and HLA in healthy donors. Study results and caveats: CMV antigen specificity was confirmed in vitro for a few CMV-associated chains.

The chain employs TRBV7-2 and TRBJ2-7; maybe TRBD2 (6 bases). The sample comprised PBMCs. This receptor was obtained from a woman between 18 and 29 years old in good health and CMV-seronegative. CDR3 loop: CASSREPPGEQYF. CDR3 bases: TGTGCCAGCAGCCGGGAGCCCCCAGGCGAGCAGTACTTC.